Shown below are 29 T cell receptor beta chains from a single sample sequenced in a study of relationships among human T cell subsets (dated by TCRdb to the early 2010s). Library generation was performed with multiplex PCR. TCRdb names 454 GS FLX as the instrument used. Semiquantitative ARM-PCR was used to amplify the TCR alpha and beta CDR3 regions from mRNA. ARM-PCR used tagged nested gene-specific primers, after which communal superprimers carried out exponential amplification. The raw public data were reprocessed by TCRdb itself: fastp quality trimming at Q25, MiXCR clonotype calling, in-frame beta chains only. Rows with one shared CDR3 protein collapse into an entry with the most common genes and DNA. This sample holds 4,500 to 5,000 distinct CDR3 sequences; about four fifths were observed only once. The ten largest clones add up to 25% to 30% of the sample. The material sequenced was total T cells sorted from blood. The sample's cell subset or site label is to be understood as: CD3+ T cells in general. The receptors were sampled from a man between 35 and 55 years old in good health.

The sample holds a few counts of this clonotype. V and J are TRBV7-8 and TRBJ2-7, with TRBD1 identical over 11 bases. This CDR3 has 15 amino acids. The V segment lost 1 base and the J segment 6 bases; nucleotides outside the gene matches: 5. CDR1 and CDR2 from the germline V gene are SGHVS and FQNEAQ. The CDR3 protein is CASSLEAGTGGEQYF. CDR3 DNA: TGTGCCAGCAGCTTAGAAGCCGGGACAGGGGGCGAGCAGTACTTC.

The V call is TRBV7-3, the J call TRBJ2-1; 9 bases line up with TRBD1. The ends lost 10 bases at V and 8 bases at J; junction bases unmatched: 12. Germline CDR1 and CDR2: SGHTA and FQGTGA. This CDR3 is 14 amino acids long. CDR3 DNA: TGTGCCACTAGTTCCGGGACAGGGTTCCATGAGCAGTTCTTC. It translates to CATSSGTGFHEQFF.

The chain recombines TRBV4-2 with TRBJ2-1, with no clear D. V was pared by 0 bases and J by 7 bases, with 7 bases between. The V gene's germline CDR1 is LGHNA and CDR2 YNFKEQ. The length of the CDR3 is 13 residues. The CDR3 is CASSQDDRNEQFF. The CDR3 region has the DNA TGTGCCAGCAGCCAAGATGACCGGAATGAGCAGTTCTTC.

In regard to this clonotype: A read error may produce the germline difference seen at one junction end. The V gene is TRBV12-3 or TRBV12-4, the J gene TRBJ2-1; weak D call: TRBD2 (6 bases). The CDR3 extends over 15 amino acids. The CDR3 bases are TGTGCCAGCAGTCTAGCGTACAGCTCCTACAATGAGCAGTTCTTC. Translation: CASSLAYSSYNEQFF.

In DNA, the CDR3 is TGCAGTGCTAGTGACGAAACCGAGCAGTTCTTC. Translated, it gives CSASDETEQFF. This chain connects TRBV20-1 to TRBJ2-1; D unclear. The V end was cut by 3 bases, the J end by 10 bases, with 10 bases between. The CDR3 is 11 residues long. The germline V gene has CDR1 DFQATT and CDR2 SNEGSKA (reference sequence).

This chain links TRBV12-3 or TRBV12-4 with TRBJ1-1, with D unresolved. This CDR3 is 13 amino acids long. Deletions cut 9 bases from V and 0 bases from J, with 11 bases between. The CDR3 spells CASTVDMNTEAFF. CDR3 in DNA: TGTGCCAGTACGGTCGACATGAACACTGAAGCTTTCTTT.

This chain links TRBV7-9 with TRBJ1-2; D is possibly TRBD1 (5 bases). The CDR3 spans 14 residues. Germline-derived CDR1 and CDR2 are SEHNR and FQNEAQ (reference sequence). Trimming shortened V by 6 bases and J by 6 bases, and 17 bases separated the two germline ends. CDR3 sequence: CASRGSAREDGYTF. In DNA form, the CDR3 reads TGTGCCAGCAGGGGTTCGGCCAGGGAGGATGGCTACACCTTC.

The V call is TRBV6-1, the J call TRBJ2-1; TRBD1 is a possible D gene (6 bases). The V and J ends lost 4 bases and 5 bases respectively, with 12 bases between them. This CDR3 region has 14 residues. Per germline, CDR1 MNHNS and CDR2 SASEGT. The CDR3, as DNA: TGTGCCAGCAGTGGACGAAGACAGGACAATGAGCAGTTCTTC. The encoded protein is CASSGRRQDNEQFF.

This clonotype was counted a few times. The chain links TRBV28 to TRBJ2-7, with TRBD2 matching over 10 bases. V lost 5 bases to trimming and J lost 0 bases; unmatched junction nucleotides: 7. Per the germline V gene, CDR1 is MDHEN and CDR2 is SYDVKM. This CDR3 contains 16 residues. CDR3 DNA: TGTGCCAGCAGTATGTTAGCGGGAGGCAGCTCCTACGAGCAGTACTTC. This sequence encodes CASSMLAGGSSYEQYF.

The gene calls are TRBV7-8 and TRBJ2-7; D not certain. CDR3 length equals 11 residues. Germline loops: CDR1 SGHVS, CDR2 FQNEAQ. Trimming removed 2 bases at V and 7 bases at J, with 6 bases between. CDR3 nucleotide sequence: TGTGCCAGCAGCTTAAAGGGAGAGCAGTACTTC. Its protein product is CASSLKGEQYF.

This clonotype was counted between two and nine times. The V gene is TRBV20-1, the J gene TRBJ2-7; TRBD2 might be the D (6 bases). The CDR3 runs 13 residues. Trimming removed 6 bases from V and 5 bases from J, with 17 bases in between. Germline lookup yields CDR1 DFQATT and CDR2 SNEGSKA (reference sequence). CDR3 coding DNA: TGCAGTGCGTCGCCGACTAGGAGGAACGAGCAGTACTTC. Amino acids: CSASPTRRNEQYF.

The rearrangement uses TRBV6-5 and TRBJ2-7, with 9 bases identical to TRBD2. V shed 4 bases and J 6 bases; nucleotides not matched to a gene: 4. The CDR3 loop spans 13 amino acids. Germline V gene lookup returns CDR1 MNHEY and CDR2 SVGAGI. The CDR3 sequence is CASSSGLASEQYF. In DNA form, the CDR3 reads TGTGCCAGCAGTTCCGGACTAGCGAGCGAGCAGTACTTC.

J is TRBJ2-1 and V is TRBV7-6, with D possibly TRBD1 on 5 matching bases. The CDR3 runs 14 residues. Trimming cost V 0 bases and J 6 bases, with 9 bases left between them. Germline CDR1 reads SGHVS; CDR2 reads FNYEAQ. CDR3 sequence: CASSLAQTVNEQFF. The CDR3 DNA follows: TGTGCCAGCAGCTTAGCGCAGACAGTCAATGAGCAGTTCTTC.

This clonotype occurred once. This rearrangement joins TRBV6-2 or TRBV6-3 to TRBJ2-7, with D possibly being TRBD1 (6 bases). The CDR3 is 13 amino acids. Trimming took off 5 bases at V and 2 bases at J, with 10 bases between the two ends. CDR1 and CDR2 (germline): MNHEY, SVGEGT. The CDR3 loop is CASSITGTYEQYF. DNA for the CDR3: TGTGCCAGCAGTATAACAGGGACCTACGAGCAGTACTTC.

This chain connects TRBV18 to TRBJ2-1, with D possibly matching TRBD2 (6 bases). V lost 2 bases and J 6 bases, leaving 20 bases between the germline ends. The CDR3 sequence is 17 residues long. Germline V gives CDR1 KGHSH, CDR2 LQKENI. Written as DNA, the CDR3 is TGTGCCAGCTCACCAGGGGCACCGGGGGTAACCATCAATGAGCAGTTCTTC. It is translated as CASSPGAPGVTINEQFF.

This clonotype showed up just once. The genes are TRBV12-5 and TRBJ2-1; D tentatively fits TRBD1 or TRBD2 (5 bases each). V dropped 5 bases and J dropped 9 bases, with 14 bases sitting between them. Looked up from germline, CDR1 is LGHNT and CDR2 is FRNRAP. The CDR3 contains 13 residues. DNA for the CDR3: TGTGCTAGTGGTCATGCTGGGGGTAGTGAGCAGTTCTTC. Its translation is CASGHAGGSEQFF.

The chain employs TRBV27 and TRBJ2-7; weak D call: TRBD2 (5 bases). The V and J ends lost 5 bases and 6 bases respectively, with 11 bases between them. Looked up from germline, CDR1 is MNHEY and CDR2 is SMNVEV (reference sequence). CDR3 size: 12 residues. The CDR3 DNA reads as TGTGCCAGCAGTGAACCTGGGAGCGAGCAGTACTTC. This translates into CASSEPGSEQYF.

The chain joins TRBV12-3 or TRBV12-4 to TRBJ1-5; the D is unclear. The CDR3 has 16 residues. Trimming cost V 5 bases and J 1 base, with 15 bases left between them. CDR3 coding DNA: TGTGCCAGCAGTAACCCCAGGAGAGGAAGCAATCAGCCCCAGCATTTT. The encoded protein is CASSNPRRGSNQPQHF.

The chain links TRBV30 to TRBJ1-1; D uncertain. Trimming stripped 1 base from V and 0 bases from J, with 12 bases between. CDR1 is GTSNPN and CDR2 is SVGIG in the germline V gene (reference sequence). The CDR3 totals 15 residues. This CDR3 reads CAWSGTGSMNTEAFF. The CDR3 region has the DNA TGTGCCTGGAGTGGGACGGGTTCGATGAACACTGAAGCTTTCTTT.

The rearrangement links TRBV11-2 to TRBJ2-3, with TRBD2 identical over 12 bases. V shed 5 bases and J 2 bases; nucleotides not matched to a gene: 5. The CDR3 is made up of 16 amino acids. Per germline, CDR1 SGHAT and CDR2 FQNNGV. CDR3 residues: CASSLGTSGSTDTQYF. As DNA, the CDR3 is TGTGCCAGCAGCCTCGGGACTAGCGGGTCCACAGATACGCAGTATTTT.

The chain's CDR3 is CASSQEVPGANVLTF. Written as DNA, the CDR3 is TGTGCCAGCAGCCAAGAAGTTCCTGGGGCCAACGTCCTGACTTTC. The chain links TRBV14 to TRBJ2-6; D remains unclear. Deletions cut 0 bases from V and 2 bases from J, with 5 bases between. CDR3 size: 15 residues. Germline V CDR1 and CDR2: SGHDN, FVKESK.

V and J are TRBV7-9 and TRBJ1-5; TRBD1 matches at 7 bases. The CDR3 loop spans 14 amino acids. Germline CDR1 SEHNR, CDR2 FQNEAQ (reference sequence). V was clipped by 1 base and J by 7 bases; unmatched bases: 4. The DNA for the CDR3 is TGTGCCAGCAGCTTAGGAGGGGGCGGACAGCCCCAGCATTTT. As protein: CASSLGGGGQPQHF.

This clonotype has just one count. The CDR3 spells CASSSDLTASYEQYF. The CDR3 DNA reads TGTGCCAGCAGTTCTGACCTAACCGCTTCCTACGAGCAGTACTTC. The chain couples TRBV7-9 to TRBJ2-7; D not resolved. Per the germline V gene, CDR1 is SEHNR and CDR2 is FQNEAQ (reference sequence). CDR3 length: 15 amino acids. Between the trimmed V and J ends, which lost 6 bases and 1 base, there was a span of 16 bases. Based on the CDR3 plus reference TRBV7-9 and TRBJ2-7, the full variable domain is DTGVSQNPRHKITKRGQNVTFRCDPISEHNRLYWYRQTLGQGPEFLTYFQNEAQLEKSRLLSDRFSAERPKGSFSTLEIQRTEQGDSAMYLCASSSDLTASYEQYFGPGTRLTVT.

The CDR3 nucleotides read TGTGCCAGCAGCGTCCGGAACCGAGGGGATGGCTACACCTTC. Protein: CASSVRNRGDGYTF. This chain uses TRBV2 with TRBJ1-2; TRBD1 might be the D (5 bases). The CDR3 is 14 amino acids. V was trimmed by 6 bases and J by 6 bases, leaving 17 bases between them. Per the germline V gene, CDR1 is SNHLY and CDR2 is FYNNEI.

This clonotype was observed a single time. The gene calls are TRBV29-1 and TRBJ2-3; D is undetermined. Trimming pared 6 bases from V and 7 bases from J, leaving 8 bases between. The CDR3 extends over 10 amino acids. Germline V gives CDR1 SQVTM, CDR2 ANQGSEA. The CDR3 reads CSVLFNTQYF. The CDR3 nucleotides are TGCAGCGTCCTATTCAATACGCAGTATTTT.

The chain carries TRBV7-8 and TRBJ2-3; D uncertain. The CDR3 totals 15 residues. Trimming took off 2 bases at V and 2 bases at J, with 11 bases between the two ends. From germline, CDR1 is SGHVS and CDR2 FQNEAQ. The CDR3 nucleotides are TGTGCCAGCAGCTTAATAGCCTCTCTCACAGATACGCAGTATTTT. Amino acids: CASSLIASLTDTQYF.

V and J are TRBV30 and TRBJ1-5; 7 bases line up with TRBD1. V lost 1 base to trimming and J lost 5 bases; unmatched junction nucleotides: 5. The CDR3 sequence is 14 residues long. Germline loops: CDR1 GTSNPN, CDR2 SVGIG (reference sequence). Here the CDR3 reads CAWSETGNHQPQHF. CDR3 DNA sequence: TGTGCCTGGAGTGAGACAGGGAATCATCAGCCCCAGCATTTT.

The rearrangement joins TRBV9 to TRBJ2-3, with 8 bases identical to TRBD1. From germline, CDR1 is SGDLS and CDR2 YYNGEE. Trimming cost V 4 bases and J 1 base; bases outside gene matches: 5. This CDR3 comprises 15 residues. CDR3 residues: CASSREGQGTDTQYF. CDR3 sequence (DNA): TGTGCCAGCAGCAGAGAGGGACAGGGCACAGATACGCAGTATTTT.

The V gene is TRBV14, the J gene TRBJ2-2; D gene uncertain. The CDR3 is 12 residues long. The V gene's germline CDR1 is SGHDN and CDR2 FVKESK. Trimming pared 4 bases from V and 6 bases from J, leaving 6 bases between. The CDR3 reads CASSPVAGELFF. Written as DNA, the CDR3 is TGTGCCAGCAGCCCGGTGGCCGGGGAGCTGTTTTTT.